Sequencing of this T cell receptor beta chain was carried out in a study of blood T cell repertoires in COVID-19. Overall study context: PBMCs, B-cell-depleted T cells, or T cells provided the cDNA or gDNA that made up the material.

Original analysis: The assay estimated nucleated cells by amplifying reference gene primers. Libraries were prepared by immunoSEQ multiplex PCR; TCRdb keeps only in-frame clonotypes and omits some of them. The V and J calls and clone size come from that table; D and trimming were worked out from the DNA. In the table there are around 250,000 clones, approximately 87% of which are singletons. Trimming took 7 bases from V and 3 from J; bases not matched to a gene: 7. Germline V gene lookup returns CDR1 SQVTM and CDR2 ANQGSEA. The CDR3 is 14 amino acids. This TCR came from a man aged 55 to 70 with acute or convalescent COVID-19. V and J are TRBV29-1 and TRBJ2-3, with 10 bases matching TRBD2. The sequenced sample was peripheral blood. CDR3: CSGQLAGVTDTQYF. DNA of the CDR3: TGCAGCGGCCAGCTAGCGGGAGTAACAGATACGCAGTATTTT.